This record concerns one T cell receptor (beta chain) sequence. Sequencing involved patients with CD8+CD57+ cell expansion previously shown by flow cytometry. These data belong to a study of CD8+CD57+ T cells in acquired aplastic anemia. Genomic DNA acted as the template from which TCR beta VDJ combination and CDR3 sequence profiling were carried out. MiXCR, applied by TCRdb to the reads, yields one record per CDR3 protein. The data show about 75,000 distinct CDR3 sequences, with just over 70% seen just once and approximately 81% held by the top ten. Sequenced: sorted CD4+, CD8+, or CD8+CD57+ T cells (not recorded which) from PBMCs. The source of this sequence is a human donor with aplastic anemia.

The CDR3 region has the DNA TGTGCTAAGAGGGGACAGGGGGACTACACCTTC. This sequence encodes CAKRGQGDYTF. This chain connects TRBV2 to TRBJ1-2; TRBD1 agrees at 11 bases. Germline V gene data show CDR1 as SNHLY and CDR2 as FYNNEI. This CDR3 is 11 amino acids long. Full variable domain (missing parts from reference TRBV2 and TRBJ1-2): EPEVTQTPSHQVTQMGQEVILRCVPISNHLYFYWYRQILGQKVEFLVSFYNNEISEKSEIFDDQFSVERPDGSNFTLKIRSTKLEDSAMYFCAKRGQGDYTFGSGTRLTVV.